Each of the 17 T cell receptor beta chains below was sequenced from the same sample in a study of blood T cell repertoires in COVID-19. The protocol was immunoSEQ multiplex PCR, while the TCRdb copy is restricted to in-frame clones and leaves out a portion. The table records about 270,000 clones, approximately 90% of them present only once. The sample comprised PBMCs or T cells enriched from blood (not recorded which). The source of these receptors is a woman aged 40 to 49 with acute COVID-19.

The gene calls are TRBV21-1 and TRBJ2-2; TRBD1 was called by the table and not checked on the DNA. TRBV21-1 counts as a pseudogene. The CDR3 is made up of 16 amino acids. The CDR3 nucleotides read TGTGCCAGCAGGAAGCTCGACAGGGTGGGCACCGGGGAGCTGTTTTTT. It translates to CASRKLDRVGTGELFF.

The chain is built from TRBV12-5 and TRBJ1-1, with TRBD1 as a possible D gene (5 bases). CDR1 and CDR2 (germline): LGHNT, FRNRAP. The CDR3 extends over 13 amino acids. Trimming took 7 bases from V and 1 from J, leaving 10 bases between them. CDR3: CASVGQPNTEAFF. CDR3 coding DNA: TGTGCTAGTGTCGGACAACCGAACACTGAAGCTTTCTTT.

J is TRBJ2-1 and V is TRBV5-1; 10 nucleotides match TRBD2. Germline-derived CDR1 and CDR2 are SGHRS and YFSETQ. The CDR3 is made up of 16 amino acids. Trimming cost V 1 base and J 5 bases; bases outside gene matches: 6. The DNA for the CDR3 is TGCGCCAGCAGCTTGTTCCTAGCGGGGGCCAACAATGAGCAGTTCTTC. It codes for CASSLFLAGANNEQFF.

Turning to this clone: Other DNA sequences within the sample encode an identical CDR3. The chain employs TRBV24-1 and TRBJ2-1; 8 nucleotides line up with TRBD2. The germline gives CDR1 KGHDR, CDR2 SFDVKD. V lost 0 bases to trimming and J lost 3 bases; unmatched junction nucleotides: 3. The CDR3 runs to 16 residues. CDR3: CATSDLTSGIYNEQFF. The DNA of the CDR3 is TGTGCCACCAGTGATTTGACTAGCGGAATCTACAATGAGCAGTTCTTC.

Comments on this clone: This CDR3 is also generated by other DNA sequences in the sample. The gene calls are TRBV3-1 (or the pseudogene TRBV3-2) and TRBJ1-1; D unresolved. Per the germline V gene, CDR1 is LGHDT and CDR2 is YNNKEL (reference sequence). The V gene lost 1 base and the J gene lost 5 bases, with 5 bases spanning the gap. The CDR3 is made up of 12 amino acids. CDR3 in amino acids: CASSQGRTEAFF. CDR3 nucleotides: TGTGCCAGCAGCCAAGGGCGGACTGAAGCTTTCTTT.

This clone was found many times. The CDR3 nucleotides read TGTGCCAGCAGCTTCCGGACAGGGGGCAATGAGCAGTTCTTC. It encodes CASSFRTGGNEQFF. The genes are TRBV7-2 and TRBJ2-1; 10 nucleotides match TRBD1. Germline V gene lookup returns CDR1 SGHTA and CDR2 FQGNSA. The CDR3 consists of 14 residues. The V segment lost 3 bases and the J segment 6 bases; nucleotides outside the gene matches: 2.

J is TRBJ1-2 and V is TRBV7-9; no firm D call. CDR3 length: 13 amino acids. Germline-derived CDR1 and CDR2 are SEHNR and FQNEAQ (reference sequence). The V and J ends lost 6 bases and 7 bases respectively, with 15 bases between them. The DNA of the CDR3 is TGTGCCAGCAGGGGAGTGCCCGCCTTTGGCTACACCTTC. Translating gives CASRGVPAFGYTF.

The chain is built from TRBV11-2 and TRBJ2-7; no reliable D call. The V gene lost 2 bases and the J gene lost 6 bases, with 8 bases spanning the gap. The germline gives CDR1 SGHAT, CDR2 FQNNGV. The CDR3 loop spans 12 amino acids. CDR3 bases: TGTGCCAGCAGCTTACAGGTGAGCGAGCAGTACGTC. This translates into CASSLQVSEQYV.

This clone was observed a single time. The chain combines TRBV7-9 with TRBJ1-4; tentative D call: TRBD1 (6 bases). Trimming left V 8 bases short and J 5 bases short, with 15 bases between. Looked up from germline, CDR1 is SEHNR and CDR2 is FQNEAQ (reference sequence). CDR3 length: 14 amino acids. The CDR3: CASGSGEGNEKLFF. The CDR3 nucleotides are TGTGCCAGCGGCTCAGGGGAGGGAAATGAAAAACTGTTTTTT.

The chain has TRBV18 and TRBJ1-3; TRBD1 matches 7 bases. Germline CDR1 and CDR2: KGHSH and LQKENI. This CDR3 spans 15 amino acids. The trim removed 2 bases at V and 0 bases at J, leaving 1 base unmatched. The DNA of the CDR3 is TGTGCCAGCTCACCAGGGACAGCCTCTGGAAACACCATATATTTT. It is translated as CASSPGTASGNTIYF.

The chain has TRBV30 and TRBJ1-5; D gene uncertain. The CDR3 covers 15 residues. The V end lost 4 bases, the J end lost 0 bases, and 13 bases lay between the germline ends. Germline-derived CDR1 and CDR2 are GTSNPN and SVGIG (reference sequence). The CDR3 loop is CAWTAPGFSNQPQHF. The CDR3 nucleotides read TGTGCCTGGACCGCCCCGGGGTTTAGCAATCAGCCCCAGCATTTT.

This chain uses TRBV4-3 with TRBJ2-1; D gene ambiguous. The CDR3 contains 14 residues. Germline lookup yields CDR1 LGHNA and CDR2 YSLEER. Trimming cost V 1 base and J 5 bases, with 9 bases left between them. DNA for the CDR3: TGCGCCAGCAGCCAAGGTCCTTCCGACAATGAGCAGTTCTTC. Translated: CASSQGPSDNEQFF.

The chain carries TRBV2 and TRBJ1-1; no clear D. From germline, CDR1 is SNHLY and CDR2 FYNNEI. There are 14 residues in the CDR3. Trimming left V 1 base short and J 3 bases short, with 9 bases between. Here the CDR3 reads CASSEVREYTEAFF. The CDR3 nucleotides are TGTGCCAGCAGTGAAGTTCGGGAGTACACTGAAGCTTTCTTT.

The chain employs TRBV28 and TRBJ1-1; 8 positions match TRBD1. The CDR3 runs 16 residues. From germline, CDR1 is MDHEN and CDR2 SYDVKM. V gave up 5 bases and J gave up 0 bases; unmatched junction bases: 8. CDR3 sequence: CASSPWTGRVNTEAFF. The DNA of the CDR3 is TGTGCCAGCAGTCCCTGGACAGGGCGCGTGAACACTGAAGCTTTCTTT. Looking up the rest from reference TRBV28 and TRBJ1-1 gives the full variable domain: DVKVTQSSRYLVKRTGEKVFLECVQDMDHENMFWYRQDPGLGLRLIYFSYDVKMKEKGDIPEGYSVSREKKERFSLILESASTNQTSMYLCASSPWTGRVNTEAFFGQGTRLTVV.

V usage is TRBV11-3 and J usage is TRBJ1-5, with a tentative D call TRBD1 (5 bases). V was trimmed by 3 bases and J by 0 bases, leaving 15 bases between them. CDR3 length: 17 amino acids. Germline V CDR1 and CDR2: SGHNT, YENEEA. CDR3 nucleotide sequence: TGTGCCAGCAGCTTCGAGAGGAGGGGATATAGCAATCAGCCCCAGCATTTT. It codes for CASSFERRGYSNQPQHF.

V gene TRBV2 combines with J gene TRBJ1-4, with TRBD1 matching over 7 bases. Germline values: CDR1 SNHLY, CDR2 FYNNEI. CDR3 size: 14 residues. The trim removed 6 bases at V and 6 bases at J, leaving 7 bases unmatched. The CDR3 loop reads CASRYQGEDEKLFF. CDR3 nucleotide sequence: TGTGCCAGCAGATACCAGGGGGAAGATGAAAAACTGTTTTTT.

The V call is TRBV19, the J call TRBJ1-2, with TRBD1 matching 10 bases. The CDR3 covers 18 residues. CDR1 is LNHDA and CDR2 is SQIVND in the germline V gene (reference sequence). V gave up 6 bases and J gave up 4 bases; unmatched junction bases: 17. As DNA, the CDR3 is TGTGCCAGTAGCAACTCTCTAACTCAGACAGGGGGCATCTATGGCTACACCTTC. Translating it yields CASSNSLTQTGGIYGYTF.